A selection of T cell receptor beta chains follows, all from one sample in a study of T cells in Graves' hyperthyroidism and ophthalmopathy. TCRdb reprocessed the multiplex PCR reads with MiXCR, giving one entry per CDR3 protein. The data show hundreds of thousands of distinct CDR3 sequences, about 14% seen once. The specimen was blood. The origin of the receptors is a woman aged 45-60 years with Graves' ophthalmopathy. Each CDR3 is given with its conserved first and last residue. A D gene is named only where the DNA matches it firmly. The size field is filled for only some rows; it gives once, few, many or a size class.

d_call	v_call	clone_size	j_call	cdr3_nt	cdr3_aa
TRBD2	TRBV6-1	few	TRBJ2-7	TGTGCCAGCAGTCCGGGGATCCTAGCGGGTCACGAGAAGTACTTC	CASSPGILAGHEKYF
-	TRBV30	many	TRBJ1-1	TGTGCCTGGATTGGAACCGAAGCTTTCTTT	CAWIGTEAFF
-	TRBV28	many	TRBJ2-7	TGTGCCACCTATTATGCAGGGGAAAGAACCTACGAGCAGTACTTC	CATYYAGERTYEQYF
TRBD2	TRBV28	few	TRBJ2-2	TGTGCCAGCAGGAAGCTAGCGGTGACCGGGGAGCTGTTTTTT	CASRKLAVTGELFF
-	TRBV7-9	many	TRBJ2-1	TGTGCCAGCAGCTTAGGATGGGTGTCGGGACGCTTCTCCTACAATGAGCAGTTCTTC	CASSLGWVSGRFSYNEQFF
TRBD1	TRBV24-1	-	TRBJ2-2	TGTGCCACCGGGACAGGGGGCCTAGGGGAGCTGTTTTTT	CATGTGGLGELFF
-	TRBV20-1	few	TRBJ1-1	TGCAGTGCCGGGGGACGTATGAACACTGAAGCTTTCTTT	CSAGGRMNTEAFF
-	TRBV20-1	many	TRBJ2-7	TGCAGCCTCCCAGGGGTTTCCTACGAGCAGTACTTC	CSLPGVSYEQYF
TRBD2	TRBV20-1	-	TRBJ2-2	TGCAGTGCTAGATCTAGCGGGAGTCACACCGGGGAGCTGTTTTTT	CSARSSGSHTGELFF
-	TRBV5-1	many	TRBJ2-3	TGCGCCAGCAGCTTGAAGCCCCAGGACGCCACCACAGATACGCAGTATTTT	CASSLKPQDATTDTQYF
TRBD1	TRBV14	few	TRBJ2-5	TGTGCCAGCACATCAGGACAGGTACAAGAGACCCAGTACTTC	CASTSGQVQETQYF
-	TRBV11-2	many	TRBJ2-7	TGTGCCAGCAGCTTAGCGGGTAGCGTCTCCTACGAGCAGTACTTC	CASSLAGSVSYEQYF
-	TRBV20-1	-	TRBJ2-7	TGCAGTGCTACAGGGAACGCCTACGAGCAGTACTTC	CSATGNAYEQYF
TRBD2	TRBV12-3/TRBV12-4	many	TRBJ2-7	TGTGCCAGCAGACTACTAGCGGGAGGATGTGAGCAGTACTTC	CASRLLAGGCEQYF
-	TRBV15	-	TRBJ1-2	TGTGCCACCAGCAGAGATTCTTCCGGGGTTGGTGGCTACACCTTC	CATSRDSSGVGGYTF
TRBD2	TRBV20-1	many	TRBJ2-1	TGCAGTGCTAGAGACGGGGCGGGGGCCTACAATGAGCAGTTCTTC	CSARDGAGAYNEQFF
-	TRBV4-1	-	TRBJ2-3	TGCGCCAGCAGCCTAGTGGCGCGGGGAGATACGCAGTATTTT	CASSLVARGDTQYF
-	TRBV12-3/TRBV12-4	many	TRBJ2-7	TGTGCCAGCAGTGTAACAGGGTCAGTCTACGAGCAGTACTTC	CASSVTGSVYEQYF
TRBD2	TRBV29-1	-	TRBJ2-3	TGCAGCGTCCGAGCGGGAGGGCCAGATACGCAGTATTTT	CSVRAGGPDTQYF
-	TRBV12-3/TRBV12-4	many	TRBJ1-2	TGTGCCAGCAGTTTAGACCGTCTAGGAGGCTACACCTTC	CASSLDRLGGYTF
TRBD2	TRBV20-1	many	TRBJ2-3	TGCAGTGCTTCCCCGGGACTACTTACAGATACGCAGTATTTT	CSASPGLLTDTQYF
TRBD1	TRBV7-3	many	TRBJ2-1	TGTGCCAGCAGCCCACAGGGGACAGGGGGCGGGAATGAGCAGTTCTTC	CASSPQGTGGGNEQFF
-	TRBV20-1	many	TRBJ1-1	TGCAGTGCTATAACGCCAGGGCGAACTGAAGCTTTCTTT	CSAITPGRTEAFF
-	TRBV11-1	many	TRBJ2-7	TGTGCCAGCAGCTTAGGTACAGCCGAGCAGTACTTC	CASSLGTAEQYF
-	TRBV5-6	-	TRBJ2-3	TGTGCCAGCAGCTTTTATACTAGCCAAAGCACAGATACGCAGTATTTT	CASSFYTSQSTDTQYF
-	TRBV27	few	TRBJ1-2	TGTGCCAGCCGAATGTGGGGGGGGGCTGGCTACACCTTC	CASRMWGGAGYTF
TRBD2	TRBV4-2	-	TRBJ2-7	TGTGCCAGCAGCCAAGTTGCGGGAGTACTTTACGAGCAGTACTTC	CASSQVAGVLYEQYF
-	TRBV4-2	few	TRBJ2-4	TGTGCCAGCAGCCGACGGACTGGAGAGGGAGGCATTCAGTACTTC	CASSRRTGEGGIQYF